These 28 T cell receptor beta chains share one sample of origin, sequenced in a study of blood T cells in healthy people across ages. A J-beta primer mix and a sample-barcoded 5' primer were used in a second PCR of about 7 to 12 cycles. TCRdb redid the calling of the 5' RACE reads with MiXCR, one entry per CDR3 protein. The sample has 650,000 to 1,000,000 distinct CDR3 sequences; under 40% are singletons. The sample comprised blood. The receptors here all came from a man aged 18 to 29 in good health.

This clonotype was counted a few times. V gene TRBV5-1 combines with J gene TRBJ2-3; D ambiguous. This CDR3 has 13 residues. The germline CDR1 and CDR2 sequences are SGHRS and YFSETQ. Trimming left V 5 bases short and J 2 bases short, with 9 bases between. DNA of the CDR3: TGCGCCAGCAGAGGTCAGGACACAGATACGCAGTATTTT. This gives the protein CASRGQDTDTQYF. Based on the CDR3 plus reference TRBV5-1 and TRBJ2-3, the full variable domain is KAGVTQTPRYLIKTRGQQVTLSCSPISGHRSVSWYQQTPGQGLQFLFEYFSETQRNKGNFPGRFSGRQFSNSRSEMNVSTLELGDSALYLCASRGQDTDTQYFGPGTRLTVL.

V gene TRBV9 combines with J gene TRBJ1-4; weak D call: TRBD1 (6 bases). The CDR3 length is 17 residues. Trimming cost V 4 bases and J 6 bases, with 22 bases left between them. The germline V gene encodes CDR1 SGDLS and CDR2 YYNGEE. CDR3 DNA sequence: TGTGCCAGCAGCTCGCGGGTAGGGACAAGCCGTGATGAAAAACTGTTTTTT. This gives the protein CASSSRVGTSRDEKLFF.

The chain carries TRBV12-3 or TRBV12-4 and TRBJ1-1; D not certain. The ends were cut back, 6 bases at V and 2 bases at J, with 13 bases in the middle. The length of the CDR3 is 14 residues. The CDR3: CASSPAGSNTEAFF. CDR3 sequence (DNA): TGTGCCAGCAGCCCCGCGGGCAGTAACACTGAAGCTTTCTTT.

This clonotype was seen many times. This chain connects TRBV5-1 to TRBJ1-4; 7 nucleotides match TRBD1. The CDR3 has 17 amino acids. V trimming: 0 bases; J trimming: 5 bases; junction bases outside the gene matches: 10. Germline V gene sequence: CDR1 SGHRS, CDR2 YFSETQ. The CDR3 coding sequence is TGCGCCAGCAGCTTGGAGGCCAGGGGGGCCTCCAATGAAAAACTGTTTTTT. Amino acid sequence: CASSLEARGASNEKLFF.

In regard to this clonotype: This may be a read error: a much more frequent sequence differs by one nucleotide. The rearrangement links TRBV5-6 to TRBJ2-1; a weak D match, TRBD2 (6 bases). The germline V gene encodes CDR1 SGHDT and CDR2 YYEEEE. V gave up 3 bases and J gave up 10 bases, with 14 bases separating them. The length of the CDR3 is 13 residues. CDR3 in amino acids: CASSSRRDREQFF. The DNA for the CDR3 is TGTGCCAGCAGCTCAAGGAGGGATAGGGAGCAGTTCTTC.

The CDR3 DNA follows: TGCAGCGTTTCCAAAGGGAGGACAGGCTATGGCTACACCTTC. Translation: CSVSKGRTGYGYTF. This sequence joins TRBV29-1 and TRBJ1-2; 7 bases are a match to TRBD1. The CDR3 covers 14 residues. In germline, CDR1 is SQVTM, CDR2 ANQGSEA. V lost 5 bases and J lost 4; bases outside the gene matches: 10.

This clonotype was seen a few times. This chain uses TRBV12-3 or TRBV12-4 with TRBJ2-3, with D unclear. Trimming shortened V by 4 bases and J by 4 bases, and 6 bases separated the two germline ends. The CDR3 consists of 12 residues. CDR3 DNA sequence: TGTGCCAGCAGTTGGCAGCCAGATACGCAGTATTTT. This codes for CASSWQPDTQYF.

The chain employs TRBV11-2 and TRBJ2-7, with a possible D match to TRBD2 (5 bases). Germline V gene lookup returns CDR1 SGHAT and CDR2 FQNNGV. This CDR3 contains 15 residues. Trimming took off 1 base at V and 0 bases at J, with 10 bases between the two ends. CDR3 nucleotide sequence: TGTGCCAGCAGCTTAGGGGTGGGAGCCTCCTACGAGCAGTACTTC. Protein: CASSLGVGASYEQYF.

The chain's CDR3 is CASSLAQGALANYGYTF. In nucleotides, the CDR3 is TGTGCCAGCAGCTTAGCTCAAGGGGCTTTAGCTAACTATGGCTACACCTTC. The gene calls are TRBV7-2 and TRBJ1-2, with D possibly being TRBD1 (5 bases). Trimming pared 0 bases from V and 0 bases from J, leaving 14 bases between. The CDR3 extends over 17 amino acids. CDR1 is SGHTA, CDR2 FQGNSA, per germline.

The V gene is TRBV6-2 or TRBV6-3, the J gene TRBJ2-1; 9 positions agree with TRBD2. The CDR3 is 17 amino acids. Germline lookup yields CDR1 MNHEY and CDR2 SVGEGT. Trimming cost V 0 bases and J 8 bases; bases outside gene matches: 11. The CDR3 sequence: CASSYSPSGAPGYEQFF. Written as DNA, the CDR3 is TGTGCCAGCAGTTACTCGCCTAGCGGGGCCCCCGGGTATGAGCAGTTCTTC.

This clonotype was detected a few times. The chain couples TRBV20-1 to TRBJ1-1; a weak D match, TRBD1 (5 bases). Germline CDR1 and CDR2: DFQATT and SNEGSKA (reference sequence). The V gene lost 3 bases and the J gene lost 0 bases, with 8 bases spanning the gap. This CDR3 has 13 residues. The CDR3 region is CSASRGMNTEAFF. CDR3 nucleotides: TGCAGTGCTAGCCGGGGCATGAACACTGAAGCTTTCTTT.

Remarks on this clonotype: This may stem from a read error, because a much larger clone lies one nucleotide away. The chain carries TRBV7-2 and TRBJ2-7, with TRBD1 identical over 8 bases. This CDR3 region has 14 residues. The J segment lost 5 bases and the V segment lost 4 bases, leaving 7 bases of the junction unmatched. Germline CDR1 reads SGHTA; CDR2 reads FQGNSA. The CDR3, as DNA: TGTGCCAGCAGCTATACAGGGGGAGCCGACGAGCAGTACTTC. It yields the protein CASSYTGGADEQYF.

The gene calls are TRBV7-9 and TRBJ2-2; TRBD1 or TRBD2 may be the D gene (5 bases each). This CDR3 comprises 18 residues. Germline assignment: CDR1 SEHNR and CDR2 FQNEAQ (reference sequence). The ends were cut back, 3 bases at V and 1 base at J, with 18 bases in the middle. CDR3 region: CASSFGTAFTQNTGELFF. CDR3 nucleotides: TGTGCCAGCAGCTTCGGGACGGCGTTTACCCAGAACACCGGGGAGCTGTTTTTT.

This clonotype has at least ten counts. J is TRBJ2-3 and V is TRBV4-3; 8 nucleotides line up with TRBD2. This CDR3 has 20 residues. Germline trimming cut 3 bases from V and 3 bases from J; bases unmatched to any gene: 20. Germline assignment: CDR1 LGHNA and CDR2 YSLEER. The CDR3 loop is CASSHPTGLRLAGDTDTQYF. The CDR3 DNA reads as TGCGCCAGCAGCCATCCCACGGGATTGCGGCTAGCGGGTGATACAGATACGCAGTATTTT.

V usage is TRBV6-2 or TRBV6-3 and J usage is TRBJ2-1, with D perhaps matching TRBD1 or TRBD2 (6 bases each). There are 12 residues in the CDR3. From germline, CDR1 is MNHEY and CDR2 SVGEGT. Trimming stripped 7 bases from V and 11 bases from J, with 15 bases between. This CDR3 is CASTPGGPQQFF. DNA of the CDR3: TGTGCCAGCACCCCCGGGGGCCCGCAGCAGTTCTTC.

Note on this clonotype: A read error is possible here, since a much larger clone lies one base away. CDR3 sequence (DNA): TGTGCCAGCAGTGTCAGGGGGCTGGAGGATACGCAGTATTTT. It is translated as CASSVRGLEDTQYF. This chain joins TRBV12-3 or TRBV12-4 and TRBJ2-3; 8 nucleotides align to TRBD1. This CDR3 has 14 amino acids. V shed 5 bases, J shed 6 bases, and the junction held 7 bases outside the gene matches.

This clonotype was seen many times. The gene calls are TRBV4-3 and TRBJ1-5; D is uncertain. The CDR3 totals 15 residues. Per the germline V gene, CDR1 is LGHNA and CDR2 is YSLEER. V gave up 0 bases and J gave up 3 bases, with 9 bases separating them. CDR3 DNA sequence: TGCGCCAGCAGCCAAGATCTAGGCTTCAATCAGCCCCAGCATTTT. Residues: CASSQDLGFNQPQHF.

As to this clonotype: This clone may be a read error of a much larger clone one base away. The chain links TRBV2 to TRBJ2-7, with D maybe TRBD2 (6 bases). The germline CDR1 and CDR2 sequences are SNHLY and FYNNEI. The CDR3 loop spans 13 amino acids. V lost 4 bases and J 6 bases, leaving 13 bases between the germline ends. The CDR3 sequence: CASSGVAACEQYF. CDR3 nucleotides: TGTGCCAGCAGTGGGGTAGCGGCCTGCGAGCAGTACTTC.

This clonotype was seen a handful of times. The chain recombines TRBV7-2 with TRBJ2-4; tentative D call: TRBD2 (7 bases). This CDR3 has 16 residues. Trimming left V 5 bases short and J 4 bases short, with 18 bases between. Germline-derived CDR1 and CDR2 are SGHTA and FQGNSA. The CDR3 reads CASSRASGGSKNIQYF. CDR3 nucleotide sequence: TGTGCCAGCAGCCGTGCTTCGGGGGGCTCTAAAAACATTCAGTACTTC.

Ten or more counts support this clonotype. The genes are TRBV4-2 and TRBJ2-4, with 9 positions matching TRBD1. In germline, CDR1 is LGHNA, CDR2 YNFKEQ. The CDR3 extends over 16 amino acids. V trimming: 0 bases; J trimming: 5 bases; junction bases outside the gene matches: 5. Here the CDR3 DNA reads TGTGCCAGCAGCCAAGAGGGAACAGGGGGCCAAAACATTCAGTACTTC. Its protein product is CASSQEGTGGQNIQYF.

This clonotype was recorded once. This sequence joins TRBV7-9 and TRBJ2-2; D is uncertain. Germline CDR1 and CDR2: SEHNR and FQNEAQ (reference sequence). V dropped 0 bases and J dropped 8 bases, with 7 bases sitting between them. This CDR3 contains 13 residues. As DNA, the CDR3 is TGTGCCAGCAGCTTAGCGCAAATGGGGGAGCTGTTTTTT. It specifies CASSLAQMGELFF.

The V and J genes are TRBV7-2 and TRBJ1-4; D not resolved. Germline V gives CDR1 SGHTA, CDR2 FQGNSA. The CDR3 has 15 amino acids. V was trimmed by 5 bases and J by 8 bases, leaving 18 bases between them. This CDR3 is CASSPLFRTTEKLFF. Written as DNA, the CDR3 is TGTGCCAGCAGCCCTCTTTTCCGAACGACGGAAAAACTGTTTTTT.

The chain employs TRBV15 and TRBJ2-1; 9 nucleotides align to TRBD1. CDR1 and CDR2 from the germline V gene are LNHNV and YYDKDF (reference sequence). The CDR3 covers 16 residues. V dropped 1 base and J dropped 5; count of bases not matched to a gene: 6. The CDR3: CATSRGSTGGNNEQFF. CDR3 DNA sequence: TGTGCCACCAGCAGAGGATCGACAGGGGGAAACAATGAGCAGTTCTTC.

For this clonotype: Being one base from a much bigger clone, this may be a read error. Here the CDR3 reads CASSPGRVDQPQHF. CDR3 bases: TGTGCCAGCAGTCCCGGGCGCGTTGATCAGCCCCAGCATTTT. This chain connects TRBV6-6 to TRBJ1-5, with unresolved D. V was clipped by 5 bases and J by 5 bases, with 13 bases between them. Looked up from germline, CDR1 is MNHNY and CDR2 is SVGAGI (reference sequence). CDR3 size: 14 residues.

This clonotype has at least ten counts. The rearrangement joins TRBV4-3 to TRBJ1-2; TRBD1 matches 9 bases. Looked up from germline, CDR1 is LGHNA and CDR2 is YSLEER. The CDR3 consists of 16 residues. The junction had 8 bases not matched to a gene; V was cut back by 2 bases and J by 4 bases. The chain's CDR3 is CASSQTTGGRIYGYTF. CDR3 DNA sequence: TGCGCCAGCAGCCAAACGACAGGGGGAAGGATCTATGGCTACACCTTC.

In this sample, this clonotype turned up a few times. The chain employs TRBV6-1 and TRBJ2-2, with unresolved D. CDR3 size: 12 residues. The V end was cut by 5 bases, the J end by 4 bases, with 5 bases between. The V gene's germline CDR1 is MNHNS and CDR2 SASEGT. The CDR3 coding sequence is TGTGCCAGCAGTTCCTTCACCGGGGAGCTGTTTTTT. It is translated as CASSSFTGELFF.

This clonotype has a count of ten or more. The chain carries TRBV4-3 and TRBJ2-3; D not certain. This CDR3 has 18 residues. The V gene's germline CDR1 is LGHNA and CDR2 YSLEER. Trimming took 0 bases from V and 0 from J, leaving 16 bases between them. The CDR3 spells CASSQDVGHPQSTDTQYF. CDR3 coding DNA: TGCGCCAGCAGCCAAGATGTTGGTCACCCACAAAGCACAGATACGCAGTATTTT.

This clonotype came up once. This chain connects TRBV29-1 to TRBJ2-1; 7 bases map to TRBD1. The CDR3 is 11 residues long. CDR1 is SQVTM and CDR2 is ANQGSEA in the germline V gene. The trim removed 7 bases at V and 5 bases at J, leaving 2 bases unmatched. The CDR3 here is CSGQGHNEQFF. In DNA, the CDR3 is TGCAGCGGACAGGGCCACAATGAGCAGTTCTTC.